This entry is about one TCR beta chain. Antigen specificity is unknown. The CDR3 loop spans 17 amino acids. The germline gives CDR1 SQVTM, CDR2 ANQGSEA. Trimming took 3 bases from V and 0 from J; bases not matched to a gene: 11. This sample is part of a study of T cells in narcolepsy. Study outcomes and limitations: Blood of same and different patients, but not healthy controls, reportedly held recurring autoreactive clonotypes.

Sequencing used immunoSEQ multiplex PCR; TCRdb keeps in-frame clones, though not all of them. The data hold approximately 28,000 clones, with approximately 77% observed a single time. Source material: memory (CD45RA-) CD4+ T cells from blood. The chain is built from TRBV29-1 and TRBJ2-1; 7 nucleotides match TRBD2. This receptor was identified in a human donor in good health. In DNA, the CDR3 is TGCAGCGTTGACGGAAATCTAGCGGTCCACTCCTACAATGAGCAGTTCTTC. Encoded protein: CSVDGNLAVHSYNEQFF.